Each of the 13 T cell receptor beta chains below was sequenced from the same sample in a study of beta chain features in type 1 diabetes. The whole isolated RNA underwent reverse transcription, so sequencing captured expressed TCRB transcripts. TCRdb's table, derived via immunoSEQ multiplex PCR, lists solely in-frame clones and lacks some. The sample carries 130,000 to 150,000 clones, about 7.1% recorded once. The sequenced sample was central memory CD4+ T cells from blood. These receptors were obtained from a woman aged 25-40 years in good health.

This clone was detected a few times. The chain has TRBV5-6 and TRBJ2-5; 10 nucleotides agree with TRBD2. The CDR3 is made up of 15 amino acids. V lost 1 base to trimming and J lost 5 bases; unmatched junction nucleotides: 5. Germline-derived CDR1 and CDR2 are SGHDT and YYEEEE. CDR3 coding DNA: TGTGCCAGCAGCTTGTATCTAGCGGGAGCCGAGACCCAGTACTTC. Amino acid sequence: CASSLYLAGAETQYF.

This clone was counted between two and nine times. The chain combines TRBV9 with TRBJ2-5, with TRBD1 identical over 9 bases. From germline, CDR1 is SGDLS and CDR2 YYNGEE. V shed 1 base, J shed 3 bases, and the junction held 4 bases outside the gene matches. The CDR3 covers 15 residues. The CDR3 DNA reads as TGTGCCAGCAGCGTAAGTACAGGGGGCGAAGAGACCCAGTACTTC. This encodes CASSVSTGGEETQYF.

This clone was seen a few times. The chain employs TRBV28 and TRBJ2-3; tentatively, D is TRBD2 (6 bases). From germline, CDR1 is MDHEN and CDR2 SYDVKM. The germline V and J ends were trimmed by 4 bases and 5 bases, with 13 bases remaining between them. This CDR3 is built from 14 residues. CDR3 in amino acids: CASSSGGSEDTQYF. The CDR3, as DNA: TGTGCCAGCAGTTCCGGGGGTTCGGAAGATACGCAGTATTTT.

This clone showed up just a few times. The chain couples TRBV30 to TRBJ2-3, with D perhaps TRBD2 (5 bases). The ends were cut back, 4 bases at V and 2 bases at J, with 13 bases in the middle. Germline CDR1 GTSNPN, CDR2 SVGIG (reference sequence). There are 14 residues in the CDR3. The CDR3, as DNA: TGTGCCTGGACGTTCGGAGGAATCACAGATACGCAGTATTTT. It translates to CAWTFGGITDTQYF.

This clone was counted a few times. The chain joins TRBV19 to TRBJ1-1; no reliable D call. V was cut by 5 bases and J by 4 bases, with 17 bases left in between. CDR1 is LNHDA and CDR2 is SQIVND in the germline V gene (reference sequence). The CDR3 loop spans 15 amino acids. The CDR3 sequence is CASSPASREGTEAFF. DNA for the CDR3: TGTGCCAGTAGTCCAGCTTCACGGGAGGGCACTGAAGCTTTCTTT.

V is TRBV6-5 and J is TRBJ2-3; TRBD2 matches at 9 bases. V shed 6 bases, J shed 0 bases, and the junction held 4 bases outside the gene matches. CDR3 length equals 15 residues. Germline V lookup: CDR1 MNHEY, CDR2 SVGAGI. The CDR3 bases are TGTGCCAGCAGAACAACTAGCGGGAGCACAGATACGCAGTATTTT. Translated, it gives CASRTTSGSTDTQYF.

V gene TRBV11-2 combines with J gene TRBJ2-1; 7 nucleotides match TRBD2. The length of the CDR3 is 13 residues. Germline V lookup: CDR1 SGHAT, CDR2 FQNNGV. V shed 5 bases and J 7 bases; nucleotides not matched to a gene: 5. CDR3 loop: CASSPGLKNEQFF. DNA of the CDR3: TGTGCCAGCAGCCCGGGACTAAAGAATGAGCAGTTCTTC.

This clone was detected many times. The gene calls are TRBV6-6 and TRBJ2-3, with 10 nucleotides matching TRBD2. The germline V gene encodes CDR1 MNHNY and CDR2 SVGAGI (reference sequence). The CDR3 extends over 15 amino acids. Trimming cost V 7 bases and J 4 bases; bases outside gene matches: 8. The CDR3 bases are TGTGCCAGCATCAGAGCGGGAGGGCCCCCAGATACGCAGTATTTT. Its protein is CASIRAGGPPDTQYF.

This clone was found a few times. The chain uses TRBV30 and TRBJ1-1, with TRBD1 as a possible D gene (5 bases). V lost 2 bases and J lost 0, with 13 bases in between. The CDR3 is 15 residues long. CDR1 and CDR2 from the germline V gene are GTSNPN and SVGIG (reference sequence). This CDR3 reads CAWSWTGGMNTEAFF. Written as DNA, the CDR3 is TGTGCCTGGAGTTGGACGGGGGGGATGAACACTGAAGCTTTCTTT.

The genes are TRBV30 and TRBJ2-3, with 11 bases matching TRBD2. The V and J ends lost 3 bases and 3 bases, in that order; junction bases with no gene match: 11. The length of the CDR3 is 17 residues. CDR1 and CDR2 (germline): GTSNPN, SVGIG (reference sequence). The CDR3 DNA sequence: TGTGCCTGGAGGGGAAAAATACTAGCGGGAGTTACAGATACGCAGTATTTT. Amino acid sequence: CAWRGKILAGVTDTQYF.

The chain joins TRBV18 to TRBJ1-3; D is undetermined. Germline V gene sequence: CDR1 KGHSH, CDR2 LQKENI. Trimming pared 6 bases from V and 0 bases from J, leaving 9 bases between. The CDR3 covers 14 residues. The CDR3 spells CASSPDISGNTIYF. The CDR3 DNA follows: TGTGCCAGCTCTCCTGACATCTCTGGAAACACCATATATTTT.

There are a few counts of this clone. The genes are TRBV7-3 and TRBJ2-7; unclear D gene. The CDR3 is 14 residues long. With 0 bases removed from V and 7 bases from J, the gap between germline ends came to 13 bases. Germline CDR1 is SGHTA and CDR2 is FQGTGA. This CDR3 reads CASSLTERSGEQYF. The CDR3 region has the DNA TGTGCCAGCAGCTTAACTGAGCGTTCGGGTGAGCAGTACTTC.

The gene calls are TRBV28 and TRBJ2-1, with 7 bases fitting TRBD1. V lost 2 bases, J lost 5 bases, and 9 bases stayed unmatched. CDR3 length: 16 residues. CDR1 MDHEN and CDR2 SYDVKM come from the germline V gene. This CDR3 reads CASSLITGAENNEQFF. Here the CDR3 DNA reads TGTGCCAGCAGTTTAATCACAGGGGCTGAGAACAATGAGCAGTTCTTC.